The next 11 T cell receptor beta chains were all read from a single sample in a study of blood T cell repertoires in COVID-19. Clones were sequenced by immunoSEQ multiplex PCR, and TCRdb holds only the in-frame ones, with some missing. The repertoire consists of some 510,000 clones, with around 89% occurring once and the leading ten covering 1.5% to 2%. The material sequenced was PBMCs or T cells enriched from blood (not recorded which). The receptors here all came from a woman aged 40 to 49 who had recovered from COVID-19.

This clone was counted between two and nine times. The chain links TRBV11-2 to TRBJ2-3, with D possibly matching TRBD1 (6 bases). The CDR3 loop spans 15 amino acids. Per germline, CDR1 SGHAT and CDR2 FQNNGV. V was shortened by 5 bases and J by 2 bases, with 14 bases between the two germline ends. The CDR3 DNA is TGTGCCAGCAGCCGTAGACAGGTGGACACAGATACGCAGTATTTT. Translating it yields CASSRRQVDTDTQYF.

To note about this clone: Other DNA sequences from this sample encode an identical CDR3 as well. V and J are TRBV7-9 and TRBJ1-2; TRBD1 agrees at 9 bases. V was clipped by 5 bases and J by 5 bases; unmatched bases: 3. In germline, CDR1 is SEHNR, CDR2 FQNEAQ (reference sequence). This CDR3 has 13 residues. In DNA form, the CDR3 reads TGTGCCAGCAGCCCGACAGGGGGGTATGGCTACACCTTC. This gives the protein CASSPTGGYGYTF.

The count of this clone is one. The gene calls are TRBV4-1 and TRBJ2-3, with D unclear. Trimming took off 2 bases at V and 6 bases at J, with 6 bases between the two ends. CDR1 and CDR2 (germline): MGHRA, YSYEKL. The CDR3 extends over 12 amino acids. CDR3 region: CASSQPGDTQYF. DNA of the CDR3: TGCGCCAGCAGCCAACCAGGTGATACGCAGTATTTT.

This chain links TRBV6-2 or TRBV6-3 with TRBJ2-5, with D possibly being TRBD1 (6 bases). V gave up 5 bases and J gave up 0 bases, with 19 bases separating them. The CDR3 covers 17 residues. Germline CDR1 MNHEY, CDR2 SVGEGT. The CDR3 DNA follows: TGTGCCAGCAGTCGTCCGGGGACACAGCTGTACCAAGAGACCCAGTACTTC. Protein product: CASSRPGTQLYQETQYF.

V is TRBV30 and J is TRBJ2-5; D is perhaps TRBD1 (6 bases). Trimming pared 3 bases from V and 5 bases from J, leaving 16 bases between. This CDR3 region has 14 residues. Germline CDR1 is GTSNPN and CDR2 is SVGIG (reference sequence). The CDR3 sequence is CAWSSIGGWETQYF. Here the CDR3 DNA reads TGTGCCTGGAGCAGCATAGGGGGTTGGGAGACCCAGTACTTC.

The rearrangement uses TRBV3-1 (or the pseudogene TRBV3-2) and TRBJ2-7, with TRBD2 identical over 10 bases. Unmatched junction bases numbered 5, after V lost 2 bases and J lost 4 bases. The CDR3 is made up of 15 amino acids. Looked up from germline, CDR1 is LGHDT and CDR2 is YNNKEL (reference sequence). The CDR3 here is CASSQLASGGYEQYF. The CDR3 DNA reads as TGTGCCAGCAGCCAACTTGCTAGCGGGGGTTACGAGCAGTACTTC.

This clone appeared a few times. The chain recombines TRBV7-2 with TRBJ2-2; the D gene is possibly TRBD2 (6 bases). The CDR3 has 16 amino acids. CDR1 is SGHTA and CDR2 is FQGNSA in the germline V gene. Trimming took 2 bases from V and 3 from J, leaving 13 bases between them. The CDR3 sequence: CASSLFGGRDTGELFF. The CDR3 DNA reads TGTGCCAGCAGCTTATTCGGGGGACGGGACACCGGGGAGCTGTTTTTT.

This clone was detected only once. The chain uses TRBV11-2 and TRBJ2-7, with TRBD2 identical over 7 bases. Germline assignment: CDR1 SGHAT and CDR2 FQNNGV. This CDR3 is 16 amino acids long. With 0 bases clipped from V and 5 bases from J, the junction kept 10 bases outside the gene matches. The CDR3 loop reads CASSLDNPGRVDEQYF. The CDR3 DNA reads as TGTGCCAGCAGCTTAGATAACCCAGGGAGGGTCGACGAGCAGTACTTC.

This sequence joins TRBV4-3 and TRBJ2-1; possibly TRBD2 for D (6 bases). Germline CDR1 and CDR2: LGHNA and YSLEER. This CDR3 has 16 amino acids. V lost 0 bases, J lost 4 bases, and 13 bases lay in between. This CDR3 is CASSQEALAVYNEQFF. CDR3 DNA sequence: TGCGCCAGCAGCCAAGAGGCACTAGCAGTATACAATGAGCAGTTCTTC.

The CDR3 sequence is CASSPGHGLPQHF. CDR3 nucleotides: TGTGCCAGCAGTCCGGGACACGGCCTACCCCAGCATTTT. The J gene is TRBJ1-5, the V gene TRBV12-3 or TRBV12-4, with D perhaps TRBD1 (6 bases). The ends were cut back, 5 bases at V and 10 bases at J, with 15 bases in the middle. This CDR3 region has 13 residues.

The chain links TRBV10-3 to TRBJ1-2; TRBD1 aligns across 8 bases. This CDR3 has 12 residues. Per germline, CDR1 ENHRY and CDR2 SYGVKD. V gave up 10 bases and J gave up 6 bases; unmatched junction bases: 7. This chain's CDR3 is CATLGQGHGYTF. The CDR3 DNA sequence: TGTGCCACCCTAGGACAGGGACATGGCTACACCTTC.